What follows is one T cell receptor beta chain and its context. As yet, its antigen is unknown. The data are from a study of cytomegalovirus exposure and HLA in healthy donors. Notes on the study in general: For TCR beta chains, V- and J-gene trimming was later linked to a missense DCLRE1C variant. A later analysis linked some 17,000 TCR beta sequences to HLA alleles at 0.05 false discovery rate.

The study ran its PCR with 60 Vbeta and 13 Jbeta primers. Produced via immunoSEQ multiplex PCR; TCRdb's table is partial and in-frame only. The sample yields around 200,000 clones, 81% seen once. The CDR3 covers 15 residues. CDR1 is KGHSH and CDR2 is LQKENI in the germline V gene. V lost 3 bases and J lost 1, with 9 bases in between. The receptor's source is a man between 45 and 60 years old in good health and CMV-seronegative. The material sequenced was PBMCs. J is TRBJ2-2 and V is TRBV18, with D unclear. The CDR3 loop is CASSPLQLNTGELFF. As DNA, the CDR3 is TGTGCCAGCTCACCTTTGCAGTTGAACACCGGGGAGCTGTTTTTT.